This record looks at one TCR beta chain sequence and its context. Its target antigen remains unknown. Base qualities are missing; no much larger clone stands one base away. The entry originates in a study of vaccination and CD4 T cells after COVID-19 (dated by TCRdb to between 2021 and 2023). A note on the overall study: Convalescent patients had a positive SARS-CoV-2 result on nasal swab PCR, and of these patients, under ten had mild disease and one had severe disease. The convalescent cohort comprised six males and four females, including two Hispanic individuals, seven Caucasians, two Asians and one multiracial person. Each participant got two doses of either the Pfizer-BioNTech BNT162b2 vaccine (n=8) or the Moderna mRNA-1273 vaccine (n=2). Post-COVID blood samples were collected from convalescent patients a median of roughly 100 days after diagnosis, with a range of about 35 to 180 days. Post-vaccine blood samples were taken a median of roughly 75 days after the second vaccine dose, with a range of roughly 14 to 241 days. Overlapping spike peptide pools from SARS-CoV-2 and from the common cold coronaviruses HCoV-NL63, HCoV-OC43 and HCoV-229E were used as culture stimuli. As controls, cultures received a CEFX viral epitope pool (the positive control), an HIV-1 Nef peptide pool (the negative control), or no peptide at all. In 10 COVID-19 convalescent patients and a few infection-naive healthy vaccine recipients, researchers compared the spike-specific CD4+ TCR repertoire from before mRNA vaccination with the repertoire from after. On the study overall, not on this receptor specifically: The number of convalescent patients in the study was relatively small, and the study did not examine early timepoints following natural infection. Among the post-vaccine SARS-CoV-2-reactive clones in convalescent patients, a median about 89% showed up only after vaccination, which suggests vaccine-specific priming. The median count of SARS-CoV-2-reactive clonotypes went up from 20 to 25 after infection to a few dozen after vaccination, although the change was not significant. Of the vaccine-specific clones in convalescent patients, 304 of 307, or nearly all, reacted only to SARS-CoV-2 spike and did not cross-react with common cold coronaviruses.

The library came from PCR. At the Johns Hopkins FTIC core, DNA from the cultured CD4+ T cells underwent TCR sequencing with the Oncomine TCR Beta short-read assay. The QIAamp micro DNA kit was used to extract genomic DNA from the cultured CD4+ T cells. Oncomine TCR Beta libraries from cultured CD4+ T cells were pooled with unique dual indexes and sequenced on an Illumina iSeq 100. In the source study's methods: Non-productive sequences were removed, and CDR3s that did not start with C, did not end with F or W, or were shorter than 7 amino acids were discarded. Antigen-specific clonotypes were identified using the MANAFEST web application through comparison of peptide-stimulated wells with reference and other culture wells. To be called positive, a clone needed an FDR below 0.05, an odds ratio above 5, and a productive frequency above 0.1% in at least two of three replicate wells. A clonotype counted as cross-reactive if it showed significant expansion both in the SARS-CoV-2 spike wells and in at least one common cold coronavirus spike condition. Similarity between CDR3 sequences was evaluated in R version 3.6.1 using Levenshtein distances (stringdist) and unrooted phylogenetic trees (ape). TCRdb passed the public sequencing reads through fastp at Q25 and MiXCR, retaining productive beta sequences. Rows are combined by CDR3 protein, so each entry shows the most common genes and DNA. Here the V and J calls rest on TCRdb's processing, not on the authors' analysis. This sample lists 13,000 or so distinct CDR3 sequences; roughly half were detected once. The ten biggest clones cover around 15% of the sample.

The label giving this sample's treatment or condition can be read as: roughly 11-day PBMC culture with coronavirus spike peptide pools or control peptides (ViraFEST assay). The study used the ViraFEST assay, which expanded antigen-specific T cells with peptide pools and then identified expanded clonotypes by TCR sequencing. Positive SARS-CoV-2 PCR tests in the convalescent patients dated from March to December 2020, before Alpha, Beta and Delta variants emerged in the United States. PBMCs were cultured at approximately 2 million per well in IMDM supplemented with approximately 5% human AB serum and roughly 10 IU/ml IL-2, with approximately 10 ug/ml peptide pools added. On days 3 and 7, half of the culture medium was replaced with fresh IL-2-containing medium. After 10 to 11 days of culture, CD4+ T cells were isolated by negative selection with the EasySep CD4+ T cell isolation kit. PBMCs were separated from whole blood using Ficoll-Paque Plus gradient centrifugation and then either used fresh or cryopreserved at -140C. In general, triplicate wells were set up for every culture condition.

CDR1 and CDR2 are read off the germline V gene (reference sequence) as SEHNR and FQNEAQ. There are 15 amino acids in the CDR3, from cysteine to phenylalanine inclusive. Only CDR3 DNA is held: 45 bases, read in frame from base 1. V ends up 3 bases short and J 2 bases short, with an unmatched junction base count of 6. The sample was CD4+ T cells from blood, cultured in vitro. The source is a human donor who had recovered from COVID-19. Recombination connected TRBV7-9 to TRBJ1-2, and 7 bases in between align with TRBD1. The CDR3 here reads CASSFTARGNYGYTF. At the DNA level, the sequence is TGTGCCAGCAGCTTCACAGCCAGGGGGAACTATGGCTACACCTTC.